The 19 T cell receptor beta chains below were found in one sample sequenced in a study of blood T cell repertoires in COVID-19 (dated by TCRdb to between 2020 and 2021). Library preparation employed the immunoSEQ multiplex PCR assay. The table was pulled from immuneACCESS by TCRdb, which kept in-frame rearrangements only. Such tables lose some clones; where checked, under half of the loss comes from unresolved V genes, and the rest has no known cause. This sample is represented by approximately 82,000 clones; approximately 78% of them were singletons. Clones ranked in the top ten supply approximately 33% of the sample. Sequencing used peripheral blood. These receptor sequences come from a woman in her 70s with acute or convalescent COVID-19.

This sequence joins TRBV7-2 and TRBJ2-1, with 10 nucleotides matching TRBD2. Germline CDR1 reads SGHTA; CDR2 reads FQGNSA. V shed 1 base and J 2 bases; nucleotides not matched to a gene: 5. The CDR3 contains 17 residues. CDR3 nucleotides: TGTGCCAGCAGCTTAGGGGGTAGCGGGAGGACCTACAATGAGCAGTTCTTC. Translated: CASSLGGSGRTYNEQFF.

This chain links TRBV5-3 with TRBJ2-2, with unresolved D. TRBV5-3 qualifies as an ORF whose function is uncertain. The CDR3 is 13 amino acids. V shed 5 bases and J shed 6 bases, with 11 bases lying between them. The CDR3 sequence: CARRSTRSGELFF. The CDR3 DNA follows: TGTGCCAGAAGGTCCACTCGGTCCGGGGAGCTGTTTTTT.

This clone appeared a few times. The V gene is TRBV7-9, the J gene TRBJ2-5; 8 positions agree with TRBD2. Germline CDR1 reads SEHNR; CDR2 reads FQNEAQ (reference sequence). The CDR3 sequence is 15 residues long. The junction had 6 bases not matched to a gene; V was cut back by 5 bases and J by 1 base. CDR3 protein: CASSPFAGGQETQYF. The CDR3 coding sequence is TGTGCCAGCAGCCCGTTCGCGGGGGGCCAAGAGACCCAGTACTTC.

The chain joins TRBV7-9 to TRBJ1-1; D is unclear. This CDR3 is 12 amino acids long. V was cut by 8 bases and J by 2 bases, with 9 bases left in between. Germline V gives CDR1 SEHNR, CDR2 FQNEAQ (reference sequence). The CDR3 sequence: CASGSKNTEAFF. The DNA for the CDR3 is TGTGCCAGCGGTAGCAAAAACACTGAAGCTTTCTTT. Full variable domain (missing parts from reference TRBV7-9 and TRBJ1-1): DTGVSQNPRHKITKRGQNVTFRCDPISEHNRLYWYRQTLGQGPEFLTYFQNEAQLEKSRLLSDRFSAERPKGSFSTLEIQRTEQGDSAMYLCASGSKNTEAFFGQGTRLTVV.

V is TRBV5-1 and J is TRBJ1-1; D gene ambiguous. Germline CDR1 is SGHRS and CDR2 is YFSETQ. The CDR3 is 13 residues long. Deletions cut 6 bases from V and 3 bases from J, with 12 bases between. The CDR3 coding sequence is TGCGCCAGCAAGTTTCGGGAGGACACTGAAGCTTTCTTT. It translates to CASKFREDTEAFF.

This chain connects TRBV4-2 to TRBJ2-6, with a possible D match to TRBD1 (5 bases). The CDR3 runs to 18 residues. Trimming pared 1 base from V and 0 bases from J, leaving 13 bases between. CDR1 is LGHNA, CDR2 YNFKEQ, per germline. The CDR3 coding sequence is TGTGCCAGCAGCCAAGCCCACAGGCAGAGCTCTGGGGCCAACGTCCTGACTTTC. Residues: CASSQAHRQSSGANVLTF.

V is TRBV5-5 and J is TRBJ2-3; tentatively, D is TRBD2 (6 bases). The CDR3 has 15 amino acids. Germline assignment: CDR1 SGHKS and CDR2 YYEKEE (reference sequence). V gave up 6 bases and J gave up 0 bases, with 14 bases separating them. DNA for the CDR3: TGTGCCAGCAACCCCGCTCGGGGGAGCACAGATACGCAGTATTTT. Translated, it gives CASNPARGSTDTQYF. The whole variable domain, remainder taken from reference TRBV5-5 and TRBJ2-3, is DAGVTQSPTHLIKTRGQQVTLRCSPISGHKSVSWYQQVLGQGPQFIFQYYEKEERGRGNFPDRFSARQFPNYSSELNVNALLLGDSALYLCASNPARGSTDTQYFGPGTRLTVL.

The chain combines TRBV7-2 with TRBJ2-5, with 9 bases aligning to TRBD1. V shed 2 bases and J 4 bases; nucleotides not matched to a gene: 5. The germline V gene has CDR1 SGHTA and CDR2 FQGNSA. The CDR3 consists of 15 residues. The CDR3 here is CASSLLGQGRETQYF. The CDR3 bases are TGTGCCAGCAGCTTACTGGGACAGGGCAGAGAGACCCAGTACTTC. The full variable domain, completed using reference TRBV7-2 and TRBJ2-5, is GAGVSQSPSNKVTEKGKDVELRCDPISGHTALYWYRQSLGQGLEFLIYFQGNSAPDKSGLPSDRFSAERTGGSVSTLTIQRTQQEDSAVYLCASSLLGQGRETQYFGPGTRLLVL.

This rearrangement joins TRBV19 to TRBJ2-3, with TRBD2 matching over 13 bases. The CDR3 is made up of 16 amino acids. Germline V gene lookup returns CDR1 LNHDA and CDR2 SQIVND (reference sequence). Germline trimming cut 4 bases from V and 4 bases from J; bases unmatched to any gene: 5. This CDR3 is CASSTRTSGSPDTQYF. Written as DNA, the CDR3 is TGTGCCAGTAGTACGAGGACTAGCGGGAGTCCAGATACGCAGTATTTT.

The chain is built from TRBV6-5 and TRBJ1-5; no firm D call. This CDR3 is 14 amino acids long. Trimming shortened V by 0 bases and J by 7 bases, and 10 bases separated the two germline ends. From germline, CDR1 is MNHEY and CDR2 SVGAGI. CDR3 loop: CASSYSNSNQPQHF. The CDR3 DNA reads as TGTGCCAGCAGTTACTCGAATTCTAACCAGCCCCAGCATTTT.

The chain joins TRBV5-1 to TRBJ2-2; a possible D gene is TRBD2 (6 bases). Per the germline V gene, CDR1 is SGHRS and CDR2 is YFSETQ. This CDR3 contains 15 residues. Between the trimmed V and J ends, which lost 4 bases and 0 bases, there was a span of 10 bases. Here the CDR3 DNA reads TGCGCCAGCAGCAACGGAGGGACGAACACCGGGGAGCTGTTTTTT. This translates into CASSNGGTNTGELFF. Combining the CDR3 with reference TRBV5-1 and TRBJ2-2 gives the whole variable domain KAGVTQTPRYLIKTRGQQVTLSCSPISGHRSVSWYQQTPGQGLQFLFEYFSETQRNKGNFPGRFSGRQFSNSRSEMNVSTLELGDSALYLCASSNGGTNTGELFFGEGSRLTVL.

The rearrangement links TRBV2 to TRBJ1-1, with D possibly matching TRBD1 (5 bases). CDR3 length: 15 residues. V lost 6 bases to trimming and J lost 0 bases, with 14 bases between them. Germline loops: CDR1 SNHLY, CDR2 FYNNEI. CDR3 coding DNA: TGTGCCAGCAGAGTTCGCGGGACGTTGAACACTGAAGCTTTCTTT. Protein: CASRVRGTLNTEAFF.

V gene TRBV2 combines with J gene TRBJ1-6; D is ambiguous. The ends were cut back, 6 bases at V and 7 bases at J, with 16 bases in the middle. The CDR3 is 15 residues long. Germline assignment: CDR1 SNHLY and CDR2 FYNNEI. The CDR3 region has the DNA TGTGCCAGCAGCGTGATGGTGTCAGTAAATTCACCCCTCCACTTT. Amino acids: CASSVMVSVNSPLHF.

DNA of the CDR3: TGTGCCAGCAGCTTAGTCCGGGATTACTACGAGCAGTACTTC. Amino acid sequence: CASSLVRDYYEQYF. This chain joins TRBV11-2 and TRBJ2-7; D perhaps matches TRBD2 (5 bases). This CDR3 contains 14 residues. Germline assignment: CDR1 SGHAT and CDR2 FQNNGV. Deletions cut 1 base from V and 3 bases from J, with 10 bases between. Based on the CDR3 plus reference TRBV11-2 and TRBJ2-7, the full variable domain is EAGVAQSPRYKIIEKRQSVAFWCNPISGHATLYWYQQILGQGPKLLIQFQNNGVVDDSQLPKDRFSAERLKGVDSTLKIQPAKLEDSAVYLCASSLVRDYYEQYFGPGTRLTVT.

The chain is built from TRBV4-2 and TRBJ2-1, with D maybe TRBD2 (6 bases). Germline V gene sequence: CDR1 LGHNA, CDR2 YNFKEQ. Trimming shortened V by 4 bases and J by 1 base, and 14 bases separated the two germline ends. The CDR3 loop spans 16 amino acids. The DNA for the CDR3 is TGTGCCAGCAGCCTATGGGCTAGCGATTCCTACAATGAGCAGTTCTTC. Protein: CASSLWASDSYNEQFF.

This chain joins TRBV27 and TRBJ2-3, with 11 bases matching TRBD2. Germline values: CDR1 MNHEY, CDR2 SMNVEV (reference sequence). There are 18 residues in the CDR3. The junction had 12 bases not matched to a gene; V was cut back by 4 bases and J by 3 bases. The CDR3 loop reads CASSSPGLAVGRTDTQYF. DNA of the CDR3: TGTGCCAGCAGTTCGCCGGGACTAGCGGTGGGGAGGACAGATACGCAGTATTTT.

The DNA of the CDR3 is TGTGCCAGCACCGAAAGGGGGTATGGCTACACCTTC. As protein: CASTERGYGYTF. The V gene is TRBV6-5, the J gene TRBJ1-2, with D perhaps TRBD1 (6 bases). Trimming took 7 bases from V and 5 from J, leaving 11 bases between them. The CDR3 length is 12 residues. Germline CDR1 reads MNHEY; CDR2 reads SVGAGI.

V usage is TRBV18 and J usage is TRBJ2-1; D unresolved. The V gene's germline CDR1 is KGHSH and CDR2 LQKENI. V gave up 0 bases and J gave up 0 bases, with 9 bases separating them. This CDR3 has 16 amino acids. CDR3: CASSPPGASSYNEQFF. The CDR3 DNA reads TGTGCCAGCTCACCACCAGGCGCTAGCTCCTACAATGAGCAGTTCTTC.

The chain uses TRBV6-6 and TRBJ1-5; possibly TRBD1 for D (6 bases). The germline V gene encodes CDR1 MNHNY and CDR2 SVGAGI (reference sequence). CDR3 length: 15 amino acids. Between the trimmed V and J ends, which lost 5 bases and 0 bases, there was a span of 11 bases. CDR3 residues: CASSLDRYSNQPQHF. In nucleotides, the CDR3 is TGTGCCAGCAGTCTCGACAGGTATAGCAATCAGCCCCAGCATTTT.